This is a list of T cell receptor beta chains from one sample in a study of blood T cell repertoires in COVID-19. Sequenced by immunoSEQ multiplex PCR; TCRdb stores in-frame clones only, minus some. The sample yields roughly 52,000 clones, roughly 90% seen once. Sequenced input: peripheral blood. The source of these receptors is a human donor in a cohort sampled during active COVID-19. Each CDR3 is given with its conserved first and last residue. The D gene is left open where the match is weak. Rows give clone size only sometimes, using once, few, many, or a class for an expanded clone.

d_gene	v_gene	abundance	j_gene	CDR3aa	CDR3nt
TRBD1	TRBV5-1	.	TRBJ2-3	CASSLSAGGVRTDTQYF	TGCGCCAGCAGCTTGTCAGCAGGGGGCGTTCGCACAGATACGCAGTATTTT
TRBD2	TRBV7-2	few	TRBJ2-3	CASSLDSGGADTQYF	TGTGCCAGCAGCTTAGATAGCGGGGGGGCAGATACGCAGTATTTT
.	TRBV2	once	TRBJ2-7	CASRWAGYEQYF	TGTGCCAGCAGATGGGCGGGCTACGAGCAGTACTTC
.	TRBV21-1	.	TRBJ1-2	CASSERDTYTF	TGTGCCAGCAGCGAGCGGGACACCTACACCTTC
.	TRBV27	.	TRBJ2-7	CASSPPGHYEQYF	TGTGCCAGCAGCCCCCCAGGACACTACGAGCAGTACTTC
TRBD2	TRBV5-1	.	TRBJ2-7	CASSLAESSYEQYF	TGCGCCAGCAGCCTAGCGGAGAGCTCCTACGAGCAGTACTTC
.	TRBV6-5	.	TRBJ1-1	CASSYSAGRVSTEAFF	TGTGCCAGCAGTTACTCAGCGGGACGGGTTTCCACTGAAGCTTTCTTT
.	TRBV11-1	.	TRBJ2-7	CASSLNQGSSYEQYF	TGTGCCAGCAGCTTAAATCAGGGAAGCTCCTACGAGCAGTACTTC
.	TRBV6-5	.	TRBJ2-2	CASQTGGDTGELFF	TGTGCCTCACAGACTGGAGGGGACACCGGGGAGCTGTTTTTT
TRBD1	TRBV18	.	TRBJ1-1	CASSPDRSEAFF	TGTGCCAGCTCCCCGGACAGGTCGGAAGCTTTCTTT
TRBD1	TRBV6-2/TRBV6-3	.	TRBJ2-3	CASSYGTGVDTQYF	TGTGCCAGCAGTTACGGGACAGGGGTGGATACGCAGTATTTT
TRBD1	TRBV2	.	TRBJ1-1	CASDRGGTEAFF	TGTGCCAGCGACAGGGGAGGCACTGAAGCTTTCTTT
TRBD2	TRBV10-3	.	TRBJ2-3	CAASLAGTDTQYF	TGTGCCGCGTCTCTAGCGGGCACAGATACGCAGTATTTT
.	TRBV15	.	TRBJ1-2	CATSLKRDSNYGYTF	TGTGCCACCAGCCTAAAACGGGACTCCAACTATGGCTACACCTTC
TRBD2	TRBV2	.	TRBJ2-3	CASSRGSGGGRDTQYF	TGTGCCAGCAGTCGGGGTAGCGGGGGTGGCAGGGATACGCAGTATTTT
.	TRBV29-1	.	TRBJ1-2	CSVDEFLNYGYTF	TGCAGCGTTGACGAGTTCCTTAACTATGGCTACACCTTC
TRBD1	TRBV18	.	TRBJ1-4	CASSLLTGQGNEKLFF	TGTGCCAGCTCACTACTTACGGGACAGGGAAATGAAAAACTGTTTTTT
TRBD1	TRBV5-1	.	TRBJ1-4	CASSFAGTGGEKLFF	TGCGCCAGCAGTTTTGCCGGGACAGGGGGCGAAAAACTGTTTTTT
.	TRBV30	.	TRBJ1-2	CAWSVQVGRSYGYTF	TGTGCCTGGAGTGTACAGGTCGGACGGAGCTATGGCTACACCTTC
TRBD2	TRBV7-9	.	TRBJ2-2	CASSLIAGGLSTGELFF	TGTGCCAGCAGCCTAATAGCGGGGGGGCTCTCGACCGGGGAGCTGTTTTTT
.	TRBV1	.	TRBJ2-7	CTSSQRLAVSYEQYF	TGCACCAGCAGCCAAAGACTAGCGGTCTCCTACGAGCAGTACTTC
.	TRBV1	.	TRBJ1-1	CTSSQDCRGSDWTEAFF	TGCACCAGCAGCCAAGATTGCAGGGGGTCGGATTGGACTGAAGCTTTCTTT
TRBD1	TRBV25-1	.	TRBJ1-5	CASSGDRGQPQHF	TGTGCCAGCAGTGGAGACAGGGGCCAGCCCCAGCATTTT
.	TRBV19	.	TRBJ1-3	CASTIRGSGNTIYF	TGTGCCAGTACTATAAGGGGCTCTGGAAACACCATATATTTT
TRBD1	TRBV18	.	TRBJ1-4	CASSPGQASEKLFF	TGTGCCAGCTCGCCGGGACAGGCGAGTGAAAAACTGTTTTTT
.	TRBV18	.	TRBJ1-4	CASSPATVNEKLFF	TGTGCCAGCTCACCGGCTACAGTTAATGAAAAACTGTTTTTT
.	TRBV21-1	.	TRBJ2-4	CASSKDRGGGSDIQYF	TGTGCCAGCAGCAAAGACCGGGGGGGCGGCAGCGACATTCAGTACTTC
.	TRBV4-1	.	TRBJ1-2	CASSRTGNEINYGYTF	TGCGCCAGCAGCCGCACCGGGAACGAAATTAACTATGGCTACACCTTC
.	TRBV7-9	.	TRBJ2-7	CASSSTGGRYEQYF	TGTGCCAGCAGCTCGACCGGGGGACGATACGAGCAGTACTTC
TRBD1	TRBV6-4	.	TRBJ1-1	CASRRTGNTEAFF	TGTGCCAGCAGAAGGACAGGGAACACTGAAGCTTTCTTT
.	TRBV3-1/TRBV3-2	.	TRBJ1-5	CASTQTTSSGVDQPQHF	TGTGCCAGCACCCAGACCACCTCTTCAGGGGTGGATCAGCCCCAGCATTTT
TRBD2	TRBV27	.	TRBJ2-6	CASSSSGGGDSGANVLTF	TGTGCCAGCAGTTCTAGCGGGGGCGGGGATTCTGGGGCCAACGTCCTGACTTTC
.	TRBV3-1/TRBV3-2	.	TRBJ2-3	CASSQDRFRTDTQYF	TGTGCCAGCAGCCAAGACAGGTTCCGCACAGATACGCAGTATTTT
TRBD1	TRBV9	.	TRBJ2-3	CASSNRDRVLSMDTQYF	TGTGCCAGCAGCAACCGGGACAGGGTCTTGTCGATGGATACGCAGTATTTT
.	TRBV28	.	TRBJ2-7	CASSLGSGHYEQYF	TGTGCCAGCAGTTTAGGGTCAGGCCACTACGAGCAGTACTTC
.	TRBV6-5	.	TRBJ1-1	CASSYDRLNTEAFF	TGTGCCAGCAGTTACGACAGATTGAACACTGAAGCTTTCTTT
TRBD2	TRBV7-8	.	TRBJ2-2	CASSSLAGHTGELFF	TGTGCCAGCAGCTCACTAGCGGGACACACCGGGGAGCTGTTTTTT
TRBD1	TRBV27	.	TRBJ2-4	CASSLSGQGLAKNIQYF	TGTGCCAGCAGTTTATCGGGACAGGGGCTAGCCAAAAACATTCAGTACTTC
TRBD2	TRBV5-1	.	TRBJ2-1	CASSSTPGLAGEFF	TGCGCCAGCAGCTCAACCCCGGGACTAGCGGGGGAGTTCTTC
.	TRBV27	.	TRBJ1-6	CASSSGMANSPLHF	TGTGCCAGCAGTTCGGGAATGGCTAATTCACCCCTCCACTTT
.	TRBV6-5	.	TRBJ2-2	CASNRRGGTGELFF	TGTGCCAGCAATAGAAGGGGAGGCACCGGGGAGCTGTTTTTT
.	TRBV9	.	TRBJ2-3	CASSLSPADTQYF	TGTGCCAGCAGCCTATCCCCGGCAGATACGCAGTATTTT
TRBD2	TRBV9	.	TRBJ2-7	CASSVAGLVLGGEQYF	TGTGCCAGCAGCGTAGCGGGACTAGTCCTCGGTGGCGAGCAGTACTTC
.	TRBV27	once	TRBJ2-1	CASSLSQFLGYEQFF	TGTGCCAGCAGTTTATCCCAATTTCTGGGCTATGAGCAGTTCTTC